These 13 T cell receptor beta chains were all obtained from the same sample, sequenced in a study of blood T cells in healthy people across ages. Using a J-beta primer mix together with a sample-barcoded 5' primer, a second PCR was run for about 6 to 11 cycles. TCRdb used MiXCR to reprocess the 5' RACE reads, holding one entry per CDR3 protein. The repertoire holds over 1,500,000 distinct CDR3 sequences, with about 50% as singletons. The sample was blood. Source of these receptors: a woman aged 40 to 50 in good health.

V usage is TRBV10-3 and J usage is TRBJ2-1; 15 bases align to TRBD2. This CDR3 is 14 amino acids long. Germline trimming cut 6 bases from V and 10 bases from J; bases unmatched to any gene: 4. Germline V gene data show CDR1 as ENHRY and CDR2 as SYGVKD. The CDR3 reads CAIRGLAGGAEQFF. For the CDR3, the DNA is TGTGCCATCAGGGGACTAGCGGGGGGTGCGGAGCAGTTCTTC.

The genes are TRBV5-1 and TRBJ2-7; D not resolved. V was cut by 0 bases and J by 1 base, with 11 bases left in between. The CDR3 runs to 15 residues. Germline V gene sequence: CDR1 SGHRS, CDR2 YFSETQ. The CDR3 DNA is TGCGCCAGCAGCTTGGAAGGTATCCGATCCTACGAGCAGTACTTC. This translates into CASSLEGIRSYEQYF.

The DNA for the CDR3 is TGTGCCAGCAGCGGGGACCAGGGCGATTATCAGCCCCAGCATTTT. It translates to CASSGDQGDYQPQHF. The genes are TRBV25-1 and TRBJ1-5; tentatively, D is TRBD1 (5 bases). In germline, CDR1 is MGHDK, CDR2 SYGVNS. V gave up 6 bases and J gave up 5 bases, with 17 bases separating them. This CDR3 spans 15 amino acids.

The gene calls are TRBV20-1 and TRBJ2-7; TRBD1 matches at 7 bases. V lost 6 bases to trimming and J lost 1 base; unmatched junction nucleotides: 6. Germline V gene lookup returns CDR1 DFQATT and CDR2 SNEGSKA (reference sequence). This CDR3 has 13 amino acids. The CDR3 is CSAEEGQSYEQYF. The DNA for the CDR3 is TGCAGTGCGGAAGAGGGACAGTCCTACGAGCAGTACTTC.

The genes are TRBV6-2 or TRBV6-3 and TRBJ1-2; unclear D gene. CDR1 MNHEY and CDR2 SVGEGT come from the germline V gene. This CDR3 has 11 amino acids. Trimming removed 6 bases from V and 8 bases from J, with 10 bases in between. The CDR3 region is CASSQAEGYTF. The DNA for the CDR3 is TGTGCCAGCAGCCAGGCGGAAGGCTACACCTTC.

The genes are TRBV24-1 and TRBJ2-5, with D unclear. CDR3 length: 14 residues. The germline V gene has CDR1 KGHDR and CDR2 SFDVKD. Trimming left V 2 bases short and J 1 base short, with 7 bases between. In DNA, the CDR3 is TGTGCCACCAGTGATTGGACCGGCCAAGAGACCCAGTACTTC. Protein sequence: CATSDWTGQETQYF.

The chain couples TRBV20-1 to TRBJ1-2; the D is unclear. Germline assignment: CDR1 DFQATT and CDR2 SNEGSKA (reference sequence). V lost 0 bases and J lost 4, with 18 bases in between. This CDR3 is 16 amino acids long. The CDR3 DNA follows: TGCAGTGCTAGAGATCTGGGCAGTTCTGGCCCCTATGGCTACACCTTC. This codes for CSARDLGSSGPYGYTF.

This clonotype appeared a few times. The chain is built from TRBV9 and TRBJ2-3, with 7 bases identical to TRBD1. Germline CDR1 and CDR2: SGDLS and YYNGEE. This CDR3 contains 13 residues. Losses at the gene ends were 0 bases for V and 8 bases for J; bases not matched to a gene: 3. CDR3 DNA sequence: TGTGCCAGCAGCGTAGGAAGACAGGGTACGCAGTATTTT. Translation gives CASSVGRQGTQYF. Together with reference TRBV9 and TRBJ2-3, the CDR3 gives the full variable domain: DSGVTQTPKHLITATGQRVTLRCSPRSGDLSVYWYQQSLDQGLQFLIQYYNGEERAKGNILERFSAQQFPDLHSELNLSSLELGDSALYFCASSVGRQGTQYFGPGTRLTVL.

This clonotype was counted at least ten times. This chain uses TRBV10-3 with TRBJ1-2; 8 bases line up with TRBD1. The germline gives CDR1 ENHRY, CDR2 SYGVKD. This CDR3 contains 13 residues. The junction had 10 bases not matched to a gene; V was cut back by 4 bases and J by 12 bases. CDR3 nucleotide sequence: TGTGCCATCAGTGCTTCGACAGGGGACTCAAACACCTTC. This codes for CAISASTGDSNTF.

The rearrangement joins TRBV28 to TRBJ2-1; D is possibly TRBD2 (6 bases). The CDR3 has 12 amino acids. V dropped 7 bases and J dropped 7 bases, with 11 bases sitting between them. The V gene's germline CDR1 is MDHEN and CDR2 SYDVKM. The CDR3 bases are TGTGCCAGCATAAGCGGGTGGAATGAGCAGTTCTTC. It specifies CASISGWNEQFF.

This chain connects TRBV6-2 or TRBV6-3 to TRBJ2-3; 7 positions agree with TRBD1. From germline, CDR1 is MNHEY and CDR2 SVGEGT. This CDR3 has 15 amino acids. The ends lost 2 bases at V and 4 bases at J; junction bases unmatched: 6. The CDR3 coding sequence is TGTGCCAGCAGTTACGAGACAGGGCGTGCAGATACGCAGTATTTT. The encoded protein is CASSYETGRADTQYF.

The chain combines TRBV10-3 with TRBJ2-1; 7 bases agree with TRBD1. Germline V CDR1 and CDR2: ENHRY, SYGVKD. The trim removed 9 bases at V and 4 bases at J, leaving 3 bases unmatched. The CDR3 is made up of 12 amino acids. This chain's CDR3 is CAIGTVYNEQFF. The CDR3 DNA is TGTGCCATAGGGACAGTGTACAATGAGCAGTTCTTC.

The rearrangement links TRBV27 to TRBJ2-1, with D unclear. Germline values: CDR1 MNHEY, CDR2 SMNVEV (reference sequence). The CDR3 extends over 15 amino acids. The V end lost 11 bases, the J end lost 2 bases, and 19 bases lay between the germline ends. The DNA of the CDR3 is TGTGCCGCTAAGGCGGATGGCCTGACCTACAATGAGCAGTTCTTC. It translates to CAAKADGLTYNEQFF.